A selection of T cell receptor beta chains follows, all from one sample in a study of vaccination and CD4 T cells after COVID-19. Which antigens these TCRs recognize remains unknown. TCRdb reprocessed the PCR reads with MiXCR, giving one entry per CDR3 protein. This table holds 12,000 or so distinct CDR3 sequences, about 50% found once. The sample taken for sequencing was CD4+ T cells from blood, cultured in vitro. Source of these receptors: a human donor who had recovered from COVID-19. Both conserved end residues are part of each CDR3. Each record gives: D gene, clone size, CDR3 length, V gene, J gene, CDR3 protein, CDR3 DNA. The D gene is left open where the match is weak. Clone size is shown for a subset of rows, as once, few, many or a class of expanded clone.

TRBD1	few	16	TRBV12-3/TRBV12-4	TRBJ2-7	CASSLDPGTGAGEQYF	TGTGCCAGCAGTTTAGACCCCGGGACAGGGGCAGGCGAGCAGTACTTC
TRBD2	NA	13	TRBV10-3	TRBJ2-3	CAIRTTSSDTQYF	TGTGCCATCAGGACGACTAGCTCAGATACGCAGTATTTT
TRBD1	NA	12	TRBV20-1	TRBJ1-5	CSVGQGEKPQHF	TGCAGTGTTGGACAGGGCGAAAAGCCCCAGCATTTT
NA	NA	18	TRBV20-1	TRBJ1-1	CSARGGLGAREMNTEAFF	TGCAGTGCTAGAGGTGGTTTGGGAGCCAGGGAAATGAACACTGAAGCTTTCTTT
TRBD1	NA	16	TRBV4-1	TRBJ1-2	CASSLSPGGQAYGYTF	TGCGCCAGCAGCCTCTCACCAGGGGGACAGGCCTATGGCTACACCTTC
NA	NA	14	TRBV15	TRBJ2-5	CATGRVGGQETQYF	TGTGCCACCGGACGGGTGGGGGGCCAAGAGACCCAGTACTTC
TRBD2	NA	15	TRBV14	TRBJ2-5	CASSQWRQRGETQYF	TGTGCCAGCAGCCAATGGCGGCAGCGGGGAGAGACCCAGTACTTC
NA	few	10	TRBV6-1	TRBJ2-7	CAISDYEQYF	TGTGCCATCTCCGACTACGAGCAGTACTTC
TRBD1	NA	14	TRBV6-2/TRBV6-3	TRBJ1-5	CAIAVRGGGQPQHF	TGTGCCATCGCAGTTAGAGGGGGCGGTCAGCCCCAGCATTTT
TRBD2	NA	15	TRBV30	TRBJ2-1	CAWAGPGLAGNEQFF	TGTGCCTGGGCTGGACCGGGACTAGCGGGCAATGAGCAGTTCTTC
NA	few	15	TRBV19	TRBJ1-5	CASSMVRTRYQPQHF	TGTGCCAGTAGTATGGTCAGGACAAGGTATCAGCCCCAGCATTTT
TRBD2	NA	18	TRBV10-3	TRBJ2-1	CATWVGLAGSLPYNEQFF	TGTGCCACCTGGGTCGGACTAGCGGGGTCTCTACCCTACAATGAGCAGTTCTTC
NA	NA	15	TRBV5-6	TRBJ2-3	CASSARGAGTDTQYF	TGTGCCAGCAGCGCTAGGGGAGCGGGCACAGATACGCAGTATTTT
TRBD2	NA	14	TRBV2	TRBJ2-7	CASNKAGGSYEQYF	TGTGCCAGCAACAAAGCGGGGGGCTCCTACGAGCAGTACTTC
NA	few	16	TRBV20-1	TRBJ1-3	CSAPDRQKASGNTIYF	TGCAGTGCCCCAGACAGACAAAAGGCTTCTGGAAACACCATATATTTT
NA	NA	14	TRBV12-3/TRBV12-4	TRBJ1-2	CASSLGPSIDGYTF	TGTGCCAGCAGTTTGGGGCCTTCAATAGATGGCTACACCTTC
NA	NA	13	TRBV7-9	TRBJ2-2	CASRNQGTGELFF	TGTGCCAGCAGAAACCAAGGGACCGGGGAGCTGTTTTTT
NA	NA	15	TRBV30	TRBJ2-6	CAWSVDSSGANVLTF	TGTGCCTGGAGTGTAGACAGCTCTGGGGCCAACGTCCTGACTTTC
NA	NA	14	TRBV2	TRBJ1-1	CASIRQAMNTEAFF	TGTGCCAGCATAAGACAGGCGATGAACACTGAAGCTTTCTTT
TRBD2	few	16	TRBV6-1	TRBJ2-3	CASQPPPGLVRDTQYF	TGTGCCAGCCAACCTCCCCCGGGACTAGTAAGAGATACGCAGTATTTT
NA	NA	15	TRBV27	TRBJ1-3	CASRRGTTGGNTIYF	TGTGCCAGCAGACGGGGGACAACAGGAGGAAACACCATATATTTT
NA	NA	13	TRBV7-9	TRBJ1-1	CASSSMTATEAFF	TGTGCCAGCAGCTCCATGACAGCCACTGAAGCTTTCTTT
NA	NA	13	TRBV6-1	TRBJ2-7	CASSDREGYEQYF	TGTGCCAGCAGTGACAGGGAAGGCTACGAGCAGTACTTC
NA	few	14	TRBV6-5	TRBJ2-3	CASSFGRFRDTQYF	TGTGCCAGCAGTTTTGGGCGTTTTAGAGATACGCAGTATTTT
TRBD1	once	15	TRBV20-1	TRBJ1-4	CSAGEARQGDEKLFF	TGCAGTGCGGGGGAGGCGAGACAGGGGGATGAAAAACTGTTTTTT
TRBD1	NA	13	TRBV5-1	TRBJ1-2	CASSPSGGRGYTF	TGCGCCAGCAGCCCTTCAGGGGGCCGCGGCTACACCTTC
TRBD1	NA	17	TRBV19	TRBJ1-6	CASSIRTGRSYNSPLHF	TGTGCCAGTAGTATCCGGACAGGGCGATCCTATAATTCACCCCTCCACTTT
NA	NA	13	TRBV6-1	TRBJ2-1	CASTSTGFHEQFF	TGTGCCAGCACCTCTACAGGGTTCCATGAGCAGTTCTTC
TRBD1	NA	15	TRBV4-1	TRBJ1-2	CASSRRDRDGYGYTF	TGCGCCAGCAGCCGGAGGGACAGGGATGGCTATGGCTACACCTTC
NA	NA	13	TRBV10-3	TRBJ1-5	CAISNGGNQPQHF	TGTGCCATCAGTAACGGTGGCAATCAGCCCCAGCATTTT
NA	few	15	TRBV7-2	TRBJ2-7	CASSGSRTNAYEQYF	TGTGCCAGCAGTGGTTCCCGTACAAACGCCTACGAGCAGTACTTC
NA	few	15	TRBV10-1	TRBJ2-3	CASSESVDSTDTQYF	TGCGCCAGCAGTGAGTCGGTAGATAGCACAGATACGCAGTATTTT
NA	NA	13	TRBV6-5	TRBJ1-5	CASSSNSNQPQHF	TGTGCCAGCAGTTCGAACAGTAATCAGCCCCAGCATTTT
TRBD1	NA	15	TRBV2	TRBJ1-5	CASSADRGLGQPQHF	TGTGCCAGCAGTGCCGACAGGGGGTTAGGGCAGCCCCAGCATTTT
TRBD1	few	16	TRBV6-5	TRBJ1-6	CASSYPGQGDNSPLHF	TGTGCCAGCAGTTACCCCGGACAGGGTGATAATTCACCCCTCCACTTT
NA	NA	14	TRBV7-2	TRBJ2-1	CASSLVGWGDEQFF	TGTGCCAGCAGCTTAGTAGGATGGGGAGATGAGCAGTTCTTC
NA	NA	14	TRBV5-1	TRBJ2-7	CASSSTRDPYEQYF	TGCGCCAGCAGCTCCACTCGGGACCCCTACGAGCAGTACTTC
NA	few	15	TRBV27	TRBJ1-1	CASSLSWEGGTEAFF	TGTGCCAGCAGTTTATCGTGGGAGGGGGGCACTGAAGCTTTCTTT
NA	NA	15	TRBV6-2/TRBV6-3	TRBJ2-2	CASSFGTVNTGELFF	TGTGCCAGCAGCTTCGGGACGGTGAACACCGGGGAGCTGTTTTTT
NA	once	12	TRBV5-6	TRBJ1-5	CASSIYGQPQHF	TGTGCCAGCAGCATCTATGGGCAGCCCCAGCATTTT
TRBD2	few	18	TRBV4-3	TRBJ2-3	CASSLGLAGAPSTDTQYF	TGCGCCAGCAGCCTAGGACTAGCGGGGGCTCCGAGCACAGATACGCAGTATTTT
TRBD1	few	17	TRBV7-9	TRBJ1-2	CASSLGDRGNFNYGYTF	TGTGCCAGCAGCTTAGGTGACAGGGGGAATTTTAACTATGGCTACACCTTC